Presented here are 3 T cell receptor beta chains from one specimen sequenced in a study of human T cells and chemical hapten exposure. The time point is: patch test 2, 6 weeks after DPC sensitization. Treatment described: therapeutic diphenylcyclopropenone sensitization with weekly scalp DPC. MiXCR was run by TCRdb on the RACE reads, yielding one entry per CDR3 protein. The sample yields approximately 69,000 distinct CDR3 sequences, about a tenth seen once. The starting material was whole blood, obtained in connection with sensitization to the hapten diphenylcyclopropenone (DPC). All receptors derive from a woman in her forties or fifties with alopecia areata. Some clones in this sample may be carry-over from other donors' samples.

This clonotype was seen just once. The CDR3 region has the DNA TGTGCCAGCAGCGTAAGGCTAGCGTCGAACACCGGGGAGCTGTTTTTT. Protein sequence: CASSVRLASNTGELFF. The V call is TRBV9, the J call TRBJ2-2; perhaps TRBD2 as D (6 bases). This CDR3 has 16 amino acids. CDR1 is SGDLS, CDR2 YYNGEE, per germline. Trimming left V 1 base short and J 0 bases short, with 10 bases between.

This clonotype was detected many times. Here the CDR3 DNA reads TGTGCCAGCAGCCCTCTCGACAGGGAATATGGCTACACCTTC. Translation: CASSPLDREYGYTF. V and J are TRBV7-9 and TRBJ1-2, with TRBD1 matching over 7 bases. Looked up from germline, CDR1 is SEHNR and CDR2 is FQNEAQ (reference sequence). V trimming: 5 bases; J trimming: 5 bases; junction bases outside the gene matches: 8. The CDR3 is made up of 14 amino acids. The variable domain in full, completed from reference TRBV7-9 and TRBJ1-2, reads DTGVSQNPRHKITKRGQNVTFRCDPISEHNRLYWYRQTLGQGPEFLTYFQNEAQLEKSRLLSDRFSAERPKGSFSTLEIQRTEQGDSAMYLCASSPLDREYGYTFGSGTRLTVV.

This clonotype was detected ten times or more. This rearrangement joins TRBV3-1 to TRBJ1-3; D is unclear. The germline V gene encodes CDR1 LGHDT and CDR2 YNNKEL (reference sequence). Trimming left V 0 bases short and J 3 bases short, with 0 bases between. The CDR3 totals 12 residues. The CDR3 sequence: CASSQDGNTIYF. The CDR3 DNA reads TGTGCCAGCAGCCAAGATGGAAACACCATATATTTT.